This TCR beta chain was sequenced for a study of blood T cells in healthy people across ages. Study results and limitations: Relative to aged donors, long-lived donors carried more naive CD4+ cells and displayed higher diversity.

As regards this clonotype: Its antigen remains unknown.

With a J-beta primer mix and a sample-barcoded 5' primer, a second PCR ran roughly 7 to 11 cycles. TCRdb re-analysed the 5' RACE reads in MiXCR, keeping a single row per CDR3 protein. Among hundreds of thousands of distinct CDR3 sequences, around a quarter were seen once, and the ten largest hold roughly 3.1%. Isolation recovered at least 6.5 million PBMCs from every sample. The authors extracted at least 6 micrograms of total RNA per sample. The length of the CDR3 is 17 residues. Looked up from germline, CDR1 is LGHDT and CDR2 is YNNKEL (reference sequence). V dropped 6 bases and J dropped 1 base, with 21 bases sitting between them. The sample was also reused in another study, on T cells of mothers and their children. That publication notes: Second-round PCR products received sample barcodes and 2-4 random nucleotides from the M1S primer.

The sequenced sample consisted of blood. This TCR came from a boy younger than 18 in good health. The chain uses TRBV3-1 and TRBJ2-5; tentative D call: TRBD2 (6 bases). CDR3 in amino acids: CASRPRLSTGVQETQYF. In DNA, the CDR3 is TGTGCCAGCAGGCCAAGGCTGTCGACGGGGGTCCAAGAGACCCAGTACTTC.